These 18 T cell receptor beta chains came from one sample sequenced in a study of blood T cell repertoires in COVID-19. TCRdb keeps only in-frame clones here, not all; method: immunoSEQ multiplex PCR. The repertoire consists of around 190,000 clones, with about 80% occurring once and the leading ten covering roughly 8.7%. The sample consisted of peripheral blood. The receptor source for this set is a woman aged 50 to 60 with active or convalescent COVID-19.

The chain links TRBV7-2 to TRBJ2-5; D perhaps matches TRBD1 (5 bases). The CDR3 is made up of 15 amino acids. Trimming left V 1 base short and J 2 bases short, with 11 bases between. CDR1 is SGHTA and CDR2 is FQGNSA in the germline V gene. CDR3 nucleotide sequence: TGTGCCAGCAGCTTAGACGCAGGGTCACAAGAGACCCAGTACTTC. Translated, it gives CASSLDAGSQETQYF.

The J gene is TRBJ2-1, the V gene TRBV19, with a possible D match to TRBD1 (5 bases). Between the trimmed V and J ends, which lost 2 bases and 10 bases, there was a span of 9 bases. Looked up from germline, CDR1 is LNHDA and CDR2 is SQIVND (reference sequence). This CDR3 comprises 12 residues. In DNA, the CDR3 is TGTGCCAGTAGTATAACCCGACAGGAGCAGTTCTTC. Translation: CASSITRQEQFF.

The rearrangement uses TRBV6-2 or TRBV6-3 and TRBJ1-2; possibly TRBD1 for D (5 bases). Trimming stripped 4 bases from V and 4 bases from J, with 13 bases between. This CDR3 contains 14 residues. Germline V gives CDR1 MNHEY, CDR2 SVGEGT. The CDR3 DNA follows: TGTGCCAGCAGTTCCCCTCTCGGGGGCTATGGCTACACCTTC. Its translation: CASSSPLGGYGYTF.

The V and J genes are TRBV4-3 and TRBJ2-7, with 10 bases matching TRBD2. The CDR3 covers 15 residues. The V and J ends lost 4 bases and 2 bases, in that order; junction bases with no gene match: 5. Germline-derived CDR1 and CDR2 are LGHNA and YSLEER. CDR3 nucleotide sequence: TGCGCCAGCAGCCCCGGACTAGCGGAGACCTACGAGCAGTACTTC. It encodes CASSPGLAETYEQYF.

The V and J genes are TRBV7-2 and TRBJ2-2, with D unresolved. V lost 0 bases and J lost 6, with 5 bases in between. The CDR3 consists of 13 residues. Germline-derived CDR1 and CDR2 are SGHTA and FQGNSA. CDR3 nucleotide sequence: TGTGCCAGCAGCTTAGCCTTTGCCGGGGAGCTGTTTTTT. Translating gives CASSLAFAGELFF.

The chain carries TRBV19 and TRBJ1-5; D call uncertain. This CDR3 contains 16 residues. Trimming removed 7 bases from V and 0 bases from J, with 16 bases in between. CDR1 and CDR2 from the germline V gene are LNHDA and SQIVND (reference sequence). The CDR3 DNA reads TGTGCCAGTACTAATGAGAACCTTTATAGCAATCAGCCCCAGCATTTT. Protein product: CASTNENLYSNQPQHF.

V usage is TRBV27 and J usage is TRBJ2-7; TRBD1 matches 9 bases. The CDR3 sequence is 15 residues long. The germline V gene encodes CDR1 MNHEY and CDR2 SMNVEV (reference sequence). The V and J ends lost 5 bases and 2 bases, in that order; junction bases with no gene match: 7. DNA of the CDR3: TGTGCCAGCAGTGCTATGGACAGGGGAGCCTACGAGCAGTACTTC. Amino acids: CASSAMDRGAYEQYF.

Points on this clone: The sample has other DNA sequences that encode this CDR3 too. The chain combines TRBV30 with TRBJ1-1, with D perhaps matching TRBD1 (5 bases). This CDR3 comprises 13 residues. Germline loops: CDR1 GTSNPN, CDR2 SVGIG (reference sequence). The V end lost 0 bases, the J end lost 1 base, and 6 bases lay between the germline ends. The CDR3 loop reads CAWSVQGNTEAFF. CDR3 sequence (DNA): TGTGCCTGGAGTGTCCAGGGGAACACTGAAGCTTTCTTT.

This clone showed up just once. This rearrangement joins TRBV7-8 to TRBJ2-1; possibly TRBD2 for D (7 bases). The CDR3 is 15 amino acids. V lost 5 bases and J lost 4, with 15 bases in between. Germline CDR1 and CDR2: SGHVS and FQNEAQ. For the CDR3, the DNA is TGTGCCAGCAGCACACTGGGGGGGCTGTACAATGAGCAGTTCTTC. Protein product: CASSTLGGLYNEQFF. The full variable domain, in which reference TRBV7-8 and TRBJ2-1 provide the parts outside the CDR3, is GAGVSQSPRYKVAKRGQDVALRCDPISGHVSLFWYQQALGQGPEFLTYFQNEAQLDKSGLPSDRFFAERPEGSVSTLKIQRTQQEDSAVYLCASSTLGGLYNEQFFGPGTRLTVL.

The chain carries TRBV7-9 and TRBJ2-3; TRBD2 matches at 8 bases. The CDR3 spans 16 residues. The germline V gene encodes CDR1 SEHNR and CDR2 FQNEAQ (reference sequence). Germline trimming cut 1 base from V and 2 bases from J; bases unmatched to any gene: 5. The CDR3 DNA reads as TGTGCCAGCAGCTTAGAGTTAGCGGGGATCACAGATACGCAGTATTTT. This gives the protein CASSLELAGITDTQYF.

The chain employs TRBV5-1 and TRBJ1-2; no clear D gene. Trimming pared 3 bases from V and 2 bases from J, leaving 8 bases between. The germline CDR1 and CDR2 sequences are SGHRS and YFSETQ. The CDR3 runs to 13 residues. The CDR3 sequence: CASSWEDNYGYTF. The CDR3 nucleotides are TGCGCCAGCAGCTGGGAGGACAACTATGGCTACACCTTC.

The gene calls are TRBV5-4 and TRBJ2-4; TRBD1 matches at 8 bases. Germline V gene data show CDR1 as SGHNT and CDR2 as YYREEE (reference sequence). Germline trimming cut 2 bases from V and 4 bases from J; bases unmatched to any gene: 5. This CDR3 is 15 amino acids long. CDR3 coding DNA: TGTGCCAGCAGCTTCCAGGGGGCTCAAAAAAACATTCAGTACTTC. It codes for CASSFQGAQKNIQYF.

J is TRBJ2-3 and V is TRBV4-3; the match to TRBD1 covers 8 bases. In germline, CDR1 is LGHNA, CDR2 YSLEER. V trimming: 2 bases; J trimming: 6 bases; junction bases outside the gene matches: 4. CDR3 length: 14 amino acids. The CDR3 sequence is CASSQTDRGDTQYF. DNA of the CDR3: TGCGCCAGCAGCCAAACCGACAGGGGTGATACGCAGTATTTT.

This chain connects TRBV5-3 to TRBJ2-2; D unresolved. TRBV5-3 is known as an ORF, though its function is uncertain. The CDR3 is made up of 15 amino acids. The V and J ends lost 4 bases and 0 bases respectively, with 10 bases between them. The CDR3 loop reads CARSQDRTNTGELFF. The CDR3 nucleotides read TGTGCCAGAAGCCAGGATAGGACGAACACCGGGGAGCTGTTTTTT.

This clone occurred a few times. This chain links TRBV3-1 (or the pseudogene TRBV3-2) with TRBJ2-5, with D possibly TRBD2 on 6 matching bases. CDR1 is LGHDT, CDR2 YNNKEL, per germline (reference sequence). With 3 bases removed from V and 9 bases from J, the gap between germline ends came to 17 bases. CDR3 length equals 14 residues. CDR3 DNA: TGTGCCAGCAGCCATGGCAAGGCCTCGGGGGCCCAGTACTTC. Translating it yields CASSHGKASGAQYF.

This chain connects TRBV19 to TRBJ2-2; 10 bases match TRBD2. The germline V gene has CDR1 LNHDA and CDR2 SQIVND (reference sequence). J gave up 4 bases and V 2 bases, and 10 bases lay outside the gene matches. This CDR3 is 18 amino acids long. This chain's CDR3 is CASSIQSSGGWVTGELFF. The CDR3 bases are TGTGCCAGTAGTATACAGTCTAGCGGGGGCTGGGTCACCGGGGAGCTGTTTTTT.

CDR3: CASGLVTSSQETQYF. The CDR3 DNA reads TGTGCTAGTGGTTTGGTTACTAGCTCGCAAGAGACCCAGTACTTC. The rearrangement links TRBV12-5 to TRBJ2-5; tentative D call: TRBD2 (6 bases). The CDR3 is made up of 15 amino acids. V lost 0 bases and J lost 2, with 10 bases in between. The V gene's germline CDR1 is LGHNT and CDR2 FRNRAP.

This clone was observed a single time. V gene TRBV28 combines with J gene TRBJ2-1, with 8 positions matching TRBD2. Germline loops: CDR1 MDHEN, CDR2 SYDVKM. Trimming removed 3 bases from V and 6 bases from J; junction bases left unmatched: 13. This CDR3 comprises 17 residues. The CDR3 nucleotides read TGTGCCAGCAGTTTGGGCCCTGGAGCGGGAGAGCTCAATGAGCAGTTCTTC. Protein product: CASSLGPGAGELNEQFF.